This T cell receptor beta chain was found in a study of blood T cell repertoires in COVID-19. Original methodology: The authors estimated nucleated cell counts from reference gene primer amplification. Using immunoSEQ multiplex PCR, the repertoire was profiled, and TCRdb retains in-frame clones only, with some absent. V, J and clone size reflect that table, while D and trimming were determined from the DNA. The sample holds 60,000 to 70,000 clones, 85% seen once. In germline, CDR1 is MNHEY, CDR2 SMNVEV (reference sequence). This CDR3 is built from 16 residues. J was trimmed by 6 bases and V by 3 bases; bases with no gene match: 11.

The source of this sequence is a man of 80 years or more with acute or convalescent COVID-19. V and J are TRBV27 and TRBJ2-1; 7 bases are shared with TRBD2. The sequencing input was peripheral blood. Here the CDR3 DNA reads TGTGCCAGCAGTTTCCTCCCGGTGGGAGGGCCCAATGAGCAGTTCTTC. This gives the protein CASSFLPVGGPNEQFF.